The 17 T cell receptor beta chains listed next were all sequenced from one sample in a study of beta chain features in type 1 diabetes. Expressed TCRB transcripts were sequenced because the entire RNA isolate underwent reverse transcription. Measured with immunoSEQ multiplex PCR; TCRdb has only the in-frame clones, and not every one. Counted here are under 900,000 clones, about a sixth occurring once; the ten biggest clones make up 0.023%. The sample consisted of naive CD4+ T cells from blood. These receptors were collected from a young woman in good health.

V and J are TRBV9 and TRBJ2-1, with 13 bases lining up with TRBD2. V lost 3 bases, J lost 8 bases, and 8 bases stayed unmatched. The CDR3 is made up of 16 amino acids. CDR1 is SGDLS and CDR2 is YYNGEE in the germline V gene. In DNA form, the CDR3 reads TGTGCCAGCAGCGATCGGACTAGCGGGAGATCGTATGAGCAGTTCTTC. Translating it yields CASSDRTSGRSYEQFF. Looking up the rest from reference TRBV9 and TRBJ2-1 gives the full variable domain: DSGVTQTPKHLITATGQRVTLRCSPRSGDLSVYWYQQSLDQGLQFLIQYYNGEERAKGNILERFSAQQFPDLHSELNLSSLELGDSALYFCASSDRTSGRSYEQFFGPGTRLTVL.

As DNA, the CDR3 is TGTGCCAGCAGCGTAGAAGCACAGAGCCTAAGAATGACCTTC. It encodes CASSVEAQSLRMTF. This chain joins TRBV9 and TRBJ1-2; D remains unclear. The germline gives CDR1 SGDLS, CDR2 YYNGEE. Between the trimmed V and J ends, which lost 0 bases and 14 bases, there was a span of 20 bases. This CDR3 comprises 14 residues.

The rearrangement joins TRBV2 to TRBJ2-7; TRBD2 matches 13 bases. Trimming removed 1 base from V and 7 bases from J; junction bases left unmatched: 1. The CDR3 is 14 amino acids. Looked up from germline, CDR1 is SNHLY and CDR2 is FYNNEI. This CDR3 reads CASSEGGLAGEQYF. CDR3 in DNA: TGTGCCAGCAGTGAAGGGGGACTAGCGGGGGAGCAGTACTTC.

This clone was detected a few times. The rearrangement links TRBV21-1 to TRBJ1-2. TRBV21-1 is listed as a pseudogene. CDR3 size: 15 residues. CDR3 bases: TGTGCCAGCAGCCCCTCCGGGACGCCTAACTATGGCTACACCTTC. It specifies CASSPSGTPNYGYTF.

The CDR3, as DNA: TGTGCCAGCAGAGGACAGGGAAGCTCTGGGGCCAACGTCCTGACTTTC. This translates into CASRGQGSSGANVLTF. The genes are TRBV6-6 and TRBJ2-6; 8 bases are a match to TRBD1. V shed 6 bases and J 0 bases; nucleotides not matched to a gene: 4. CDR1 is MNHNY, CDR2 SVGAGI, per germline (reference sequence). This CDR3 is built from 16 residues.

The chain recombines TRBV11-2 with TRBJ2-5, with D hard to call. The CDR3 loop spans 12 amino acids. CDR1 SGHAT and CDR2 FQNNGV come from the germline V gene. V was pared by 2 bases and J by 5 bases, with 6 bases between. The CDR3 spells CASSLRLETQYF. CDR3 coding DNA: TGTGCCAGCAGCTTACGCTTGGAGACCCAGTACTTC.

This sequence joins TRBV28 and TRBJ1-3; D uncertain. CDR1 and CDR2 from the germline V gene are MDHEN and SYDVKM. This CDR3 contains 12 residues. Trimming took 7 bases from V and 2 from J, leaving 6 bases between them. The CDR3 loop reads CASIATGNTIYF. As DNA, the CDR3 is TGTGCCAGCATTGCCACTGGAAACACCATATATTTT.

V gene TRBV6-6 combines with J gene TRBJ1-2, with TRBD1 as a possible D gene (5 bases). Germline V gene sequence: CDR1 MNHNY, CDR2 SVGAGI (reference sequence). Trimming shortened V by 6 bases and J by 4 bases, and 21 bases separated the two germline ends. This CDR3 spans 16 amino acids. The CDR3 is CASSTGSTGSGYGYTF. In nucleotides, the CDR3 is TGTGCCAGCAGCACCGGATCTACAGGTTCTGGCTATGGCTACACCTTC.

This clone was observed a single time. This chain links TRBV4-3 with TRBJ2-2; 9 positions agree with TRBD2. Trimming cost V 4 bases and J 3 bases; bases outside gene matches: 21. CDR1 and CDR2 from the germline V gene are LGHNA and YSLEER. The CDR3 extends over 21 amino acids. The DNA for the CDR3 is TGCGCCAGCAGCCTTGGATTCTCCGTTGGCGGGAGGGTCGGGGACACCGGGGAGCTGTTTTTT. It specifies CASSLGFSVGGRVGDTGELFF.

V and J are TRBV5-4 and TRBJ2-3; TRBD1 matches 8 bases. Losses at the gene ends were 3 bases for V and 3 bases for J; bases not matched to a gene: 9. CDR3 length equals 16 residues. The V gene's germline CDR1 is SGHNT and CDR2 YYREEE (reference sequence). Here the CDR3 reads CASSSRTGRLTDTQYF. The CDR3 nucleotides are TGTGCCAGCAGCTCCCGGACAGGGCGGTTGACAGATACGCAGTATTTT.

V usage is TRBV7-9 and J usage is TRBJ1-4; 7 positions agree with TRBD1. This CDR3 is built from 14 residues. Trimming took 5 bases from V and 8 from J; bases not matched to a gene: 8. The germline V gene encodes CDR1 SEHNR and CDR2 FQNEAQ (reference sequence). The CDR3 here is CASSRTGVGEKLFF. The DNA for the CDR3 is TGTGCCAGCAGCCGAACAGGGGTTGGAGAAAAACTGTTTTTT.

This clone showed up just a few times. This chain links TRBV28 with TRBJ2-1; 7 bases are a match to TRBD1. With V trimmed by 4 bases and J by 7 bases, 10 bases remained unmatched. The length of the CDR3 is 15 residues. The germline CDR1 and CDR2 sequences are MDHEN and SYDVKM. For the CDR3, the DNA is TGTGCCAGCAGTTCGCTCGACAGGGTTGATAATGAGCAGTTCTTC. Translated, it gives CASSSLDRVDNEQFF.

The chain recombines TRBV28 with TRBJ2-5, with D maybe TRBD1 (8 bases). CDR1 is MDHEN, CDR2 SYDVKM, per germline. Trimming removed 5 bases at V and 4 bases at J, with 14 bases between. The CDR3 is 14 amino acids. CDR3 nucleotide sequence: TGTGCCAGCAGTCACTACAGGGGGGGAGAGACCCAGTACTTC. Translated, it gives CASSHYRGGETQYF.

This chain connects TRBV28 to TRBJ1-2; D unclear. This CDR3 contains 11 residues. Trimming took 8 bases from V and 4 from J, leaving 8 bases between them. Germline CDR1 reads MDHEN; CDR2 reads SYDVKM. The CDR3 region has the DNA TGTGCCAGCGGCTCCATCTATGGCTACACCTTC. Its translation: CASGSIYGYTF.

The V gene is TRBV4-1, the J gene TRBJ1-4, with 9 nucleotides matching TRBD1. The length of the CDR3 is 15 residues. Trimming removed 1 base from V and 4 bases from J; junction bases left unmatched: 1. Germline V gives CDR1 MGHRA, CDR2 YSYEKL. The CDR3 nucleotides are TGCGCCAGCAGCCAAGGACAGGGGGTTAATGAAAAACTGTTTTTT. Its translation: CASSQGQGVNEKLFF.

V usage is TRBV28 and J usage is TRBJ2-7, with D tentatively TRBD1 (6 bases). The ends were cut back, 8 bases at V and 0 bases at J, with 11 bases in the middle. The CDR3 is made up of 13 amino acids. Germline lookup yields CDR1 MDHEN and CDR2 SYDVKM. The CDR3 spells CASATGHSYEQYF. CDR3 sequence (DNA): TGTGCCAGCGCAACGGGACACTCCTACGAGCAGTACTTC.

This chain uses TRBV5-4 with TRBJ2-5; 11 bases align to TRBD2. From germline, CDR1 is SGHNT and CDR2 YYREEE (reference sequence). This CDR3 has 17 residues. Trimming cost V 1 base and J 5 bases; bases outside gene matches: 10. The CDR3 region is CASSLTRTSGRLETQYF. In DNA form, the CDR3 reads TGTGCCAGCAGCTTGACACGGACTAGCGGGCGGTTGGAGACCCAGTACTTC.